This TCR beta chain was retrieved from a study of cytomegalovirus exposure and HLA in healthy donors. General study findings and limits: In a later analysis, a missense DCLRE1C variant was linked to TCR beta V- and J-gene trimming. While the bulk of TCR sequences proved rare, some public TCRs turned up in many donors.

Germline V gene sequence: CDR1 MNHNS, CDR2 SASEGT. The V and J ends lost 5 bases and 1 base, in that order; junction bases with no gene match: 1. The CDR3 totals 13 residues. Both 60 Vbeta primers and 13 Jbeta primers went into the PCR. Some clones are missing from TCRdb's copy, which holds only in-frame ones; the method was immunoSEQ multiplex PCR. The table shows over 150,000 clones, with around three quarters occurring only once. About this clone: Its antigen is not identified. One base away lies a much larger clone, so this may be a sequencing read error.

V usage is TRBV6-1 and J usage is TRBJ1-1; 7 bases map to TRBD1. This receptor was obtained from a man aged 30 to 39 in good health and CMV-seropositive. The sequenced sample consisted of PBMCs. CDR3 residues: CASSRQGNTEAFF. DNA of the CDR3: TGTGCCAGCAGTCGACAGGGGAACACTGAAGCTTTCTTT.